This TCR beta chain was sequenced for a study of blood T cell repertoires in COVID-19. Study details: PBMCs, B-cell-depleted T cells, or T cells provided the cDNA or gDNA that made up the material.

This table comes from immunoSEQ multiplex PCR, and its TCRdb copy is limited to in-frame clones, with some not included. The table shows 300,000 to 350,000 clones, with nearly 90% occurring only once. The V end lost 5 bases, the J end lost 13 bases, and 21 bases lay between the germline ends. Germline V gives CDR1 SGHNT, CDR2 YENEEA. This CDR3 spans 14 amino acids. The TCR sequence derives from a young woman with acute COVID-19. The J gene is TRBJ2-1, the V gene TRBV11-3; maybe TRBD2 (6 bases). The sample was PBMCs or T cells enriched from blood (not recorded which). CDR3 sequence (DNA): TGTGCCAGCAGCCCGCGGGACGGGGACTCCCAACAGTTCTTC. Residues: CASSPRDGDSQQFF.